These T cell receptor beta chains were read from a single sample in a study of blood T cell repertoires in COVID-19. Clones were read by immunoSEQ multiplex PCR, and TCRdb kept only the in-frame ones, dropping some. The sample lists a few hundred thousand clones, around nine tenths seen once, with approximately 12% in the top ten. Material: peripheral blood. The receptors come from a woman in her fifties or sixties with acute or convalescent COVID-19. Each CDR3 is given without its conserved first and last residue. Some rows have no size entry. The others give once, few or many, or a class for an expanded clone.

V,J,size,CDR3
TRBV5-6,TRBJ2-5,once,ASSLGAGTGVFGETQY
TRBV28,TRBJ2-1,.,ASSLFTSSPYNEQF
TRBV11-2,TRBJ1-1,.,ASSLGAATEAF
TRBV19,TRBJ1-5,.,ASSTGTFNQPQH
TRBV1,TRBJ1-5,.,TSNDSAWWGSNQPQH
TRBV19,TRBJ2-2,.,ASSIYSLGLAGPTGELF
TRBV19,TRBJ1-1,.,ASISRGRGSTEAF
TRBV19,TRBJ1-5,.,ASSFDRGYQPQH
TRBV28,TRBJ2-2,.,ASSLQWRDLFTGELF
TRBV7-9,TRBJ2-7,few,ASSQRRNTYEQY
TRBV6-2/TRBV6-3,TRBJ1-5,.,ASSYSGSSSNQPQH
TRBV2,TRBJ2-7,.,ASSEGQGHYEQY
TRBV4-2,TRBJ2-7,.,ASSPVGGEPYEQY
TRBV19,TRBJ1-5,once,ASSIITRGRNQPQH
TRBV25-1,TRBJ1-3,once,ASSAGARQGNTIY
TRBV11-2,TRBJ1-1,once,ASSLWDREGGKAF
TRBV18,TRBJ2-7,.,ASSPPSLAGAYEQY
TRBV6-2/TRBV6-3,TRBJ1-2,.,ASSRNGGYGYT
TRBV11-2,TRBJ1-6,.,ASSLLLNSPLH
TRBV5-6,TRBJ2-3,.,ASSLSPGSTDTQY
TRBV28,TRBJ2-1,.,ASSLGLEQF
TRBV7-9,TRBJ1-1,.,ASSLAQDNTEAF
TRBV7-2,TRBJ2-3,.,ASRPGGTDTQY
TRBV7-6,TRBJ1-1,.,ASSFPGGRDTEAF
TRBV7-3,TRBJ1-6,.,ASSLSPSSNSPLH